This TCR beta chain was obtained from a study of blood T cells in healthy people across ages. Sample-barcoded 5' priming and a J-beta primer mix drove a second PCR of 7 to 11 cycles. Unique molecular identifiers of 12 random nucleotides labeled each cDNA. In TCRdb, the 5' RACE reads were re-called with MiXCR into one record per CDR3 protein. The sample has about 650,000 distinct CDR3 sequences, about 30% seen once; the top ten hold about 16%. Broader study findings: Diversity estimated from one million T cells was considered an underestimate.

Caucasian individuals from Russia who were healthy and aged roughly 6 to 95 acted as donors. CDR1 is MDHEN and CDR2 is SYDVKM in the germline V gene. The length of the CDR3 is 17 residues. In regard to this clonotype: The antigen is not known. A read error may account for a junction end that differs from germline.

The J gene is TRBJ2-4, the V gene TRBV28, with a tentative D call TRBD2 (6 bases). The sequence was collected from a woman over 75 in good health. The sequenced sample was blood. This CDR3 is CASSLAWRGQAKNIRYF. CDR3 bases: TGTGCCAGCAGTTTAGCTTGGCGGGGTCAAGCCAAAAACATTCGGTACTTC.